Listed here are 28 T cell receptor beta chains from one sample, sequenced in a study of early T cells in non-severe SARS-CoV-2 infection. TCRdb recomputed calls from the 5' RACE reads with MiXCR, one row per CDR3 protein. The sample lists about 80,000 distinct CDR3 sequences; about an eighth were seen once. The sample taken for sequencing was whole blood. All receptors derive from an adult who was a healthcare worker with PCR-confirmed SARS-CoV-2 infection or an uninfected control (not recorded which).

With respect to this clonotype: A read error may be the cause here, since a much bigger clone is one base away. This chain links TRBV28 with TRBJ2-7; 15 positions match TRBD2. Germline V gene sequence: CDR1 MDHEN, CDR2 SYDVKM. With V trimmed by 5 bases and J by 6 bases, 5 bases remained unmatched. The CDR3 is 15 amino acids. The CDR3 loop is CASSPSGLAGGEQYF. The CDR3 nucleotides are TGTGCCAGCAGTCCCTCGGGACTAGCGGGAGGCGAGCAGTACTTC.

In its sample, this clonotype was seen a few times. CDR3 region: CASLQSIGGGGTEAFF. CDR3 sequence (DNA): TGTGCCAGCCTCCAGTCTATAGGGGGCGGAGGGACTGAAGCTTTCTTT. The chain uses TRBV6-2 or TRBV6-3 and TRBJ1-1; 7 bases are a match to TRBD1. Germline V gene data show CDR1 as MNHEY and CDR2 as SVGEGT. V lost 8 bases, J lost 5 bases, and 17 bases stayed unmatched. The CDR3 extends over 16 amino acids.

The chain is built from TRBV11-2 and TRBJ2-1, with a weak D call TRBD1 (5 bases). V was trimmed by 6 bases and J by 4 bases, leaving 13 bases between them. Germline CDR1 SGHAT, CDR2 FQNNGV. This CDR3 spans 14 amino acids. CDR3 residues: CASRRGDGYNEQFF. In DNA, the CDR3 is TGTGCCAGCAGAAGGGGCGACGGTTACAATGAGCAGTTCTTC.

This sequence joins TRBV28 and TRBJ2-6; D is ambiguous. CDR3 length: 18 amino acids. CDR1 and CDR2 from the germline V gene are MDHEN and SYDVKM. V was cut by 2 bases and J by 0 bases, with 14 bases left in between. This CDR3 is CASSLRSSWGSGANVLTF. As DNA, the CDR3 is TGTGCCAGCAGTTTACGATCCAGTTGGGGCTCTGGGGCCAACGTCCTGACTTTC.

The sample holds a few counts of this clonotype. The chain has TRBV12-3 or TRBV12-4 and TRBJ2-1; D is ambiguous. The CDR3 contains 13 residues. Trimming removed 5 bases at V and 2 bases at J, with 7 bases between. Here the CDR3 reads CASSIEAYNEQFF. Here the CDR3 DNA reads TGTGCCAGCAGTATCGAAGCCTACAATGAGCAGTTCTTC.

This clonotype was seen many times. The rearrangement joins TRBV20-1 to TRBJ2-3; 9 bases match TRBD2. Germline loops: CDR1 DFQATT, CDR2 SNEGSKA (reference sequence). The CDR3 consists of 15 residues. With V trimmed by 4 bases and J by 1 base, 6 bases remained unmatched. CDR3 nucleotide sequence: TGCAGTGCTACCCAGACTAGCGGTCGCACAGATACGCAGTATTTT. Protein sequence: CSATQTSGRTDTQYF.

This clonotype was seen repeatedly, ten times or more. This rearrangement joins TRBV29-1 to TRBJ2-7; 7 bases are shared with TRBD2. This CDR3 has 14 amino acids. Trimming took 5 bases from V and 0 from J; bases not matched to a gene: 7. Germline V lookup: CDR1 SQVTM, CDR2 ANQGSEA. In nucleotides, the CDR3 is TGCAGCGTTCTGCTAGCGGATAGCTCCTACGAGCAGTACTTC. This encodes CSVLLADSSYEQYF.

This clonotype was seen ten or more times. V and J are TRBV29-1 and TRBJ2-2; 9 positions match TRBD1. Germline CDR1 and CDR2: SQVTM and ANQGSEA. The CDR3 length is 13 residues. V shed 5 bases, J shed 4 bases, and the junction held 2 bases outside the gene matches. The CDR3, as DNA: TGCAGCGTTTTGACAGGGGGCACCGGGGAGCTGTTTTTT. Amino acids: CSVLTGGTGELFF.

The chain uses TRBV4-1 and TRBJ2-7; TRBD1 aligns across 9 bases. The ends lost 4 bases at V and 4 bases at J; junction bases unmatched: 11. The length of the CDR3 is 16 residues. The germline V gene has CDR1 MGHRA and CDR2 YSYEKL. The CDR3 is CASSPWTGEGKYEQYF. The CDR3 region has the DNA TGCGCCAGCAGCCCCTGGACAGGGGAGGGGAAGTACGAGCAGTACTTC.

The genes are TRBV7-3 and TRBJ1-1; D might be TRBD1 (5 bases). The length of the CDR3 is 14 residues. The V gene lost 1 base and the J gene lost 4 bases, with 10 bases spanning the gap. Germline CDR1 and CDR2: SGHTA and FQGTGA. CDR3 amino acids: CASSLNGGGTEAFF. The CDR3 DNA reads as TGTGCCAGCAGCTTAAACGGGGGAGGCACTGAAGCTTTCTTT.

This clonotype was seen ten or more times. The chain employs TRBV7-6 and TRBJ2-7; 14 bases agree with TRBD2. J was trimmed by 0 bases and V by 5 bases; bases with no gene match: 12. Germline V gene sequence: CDR1 SGHVS, CDR2 FNYEAQ. The CDR3 consists of 19 residues. The CDR3 spells CASSTMTSGRALASYEQYF. CDR3 sequence (DNA): TGTGCCAGCAGCACGATGACTAGCGGGAGGGCTCTCGCCTCCTACGAGCAGTACTTC. Together with reference TRBV7-6 and TRBJ2-7, the CDR3 gives the full variable domain: GAGVSQSPRYKVTKRGQDVALRCDPISGHVSLYWYRQALGQGPEFLTYFNYEAQQDKSGLPNDRFSAERPEGSISTLTIQRTEQRDSAMYRCASSTMTSGRALASYEQYFGPGTRLTVT.

The gene calls are TRBV18 and TRBJ2-7, with 9 bases identical to TRBD1. CDR1 is KGHSH, CDR2 LQKENI, per germline. CDR3 length: 14 amino acids. V lost 1 base and J lost 5; bases outside the gene matches: 3. The CDR3 sequence is CASSPRTGDNEQYF. CDR3 sequence (DNA): TGTGCCAGCTCACCACGGACAGGGGACAACGAGCAGTACTTC.

CDR3 DNA sequence: TGTGCCAGCAGCCAGGGATCCGGGGAGCTGTTTTTT. Translated, it gives CASSQGSGELFF. V gene TRBV3-1 combines with J gene TRBJ2-2; D is ambiguous. The CDR3 loop spans 12 amino acids. Per the germline V gene, CDR1 is LGHDT and CDR2 is YNNKEL (reference sequence). V lost 3 bases and J lost 6, with 5 bases in between. Using reference TRBV3-1 and TRBJ2-2 for the parts outside the CDR3, the full variable domain is DTAVSQTPKYLVTQMGNDKSIKCEQNLGHDTMYWYKQDSKKFLKIMFSYNNKELIINETVPNRFSPKSPDKAHLNLHINSLELGDSAVYFCASSQGSGELFFGEGSRLTVL.

This clonotype turned up a few times. A read error may account for a junction end that differs from germline. This chain joins TRBV7-3 and TRBJ2-1; TRBD2 matches at 13 bases. The CDR3 consists of 15 residues. The V gene's germline CDR1 is SGHTA and CDR2 FQGTGA. CDR3 bases: TGTGCCAGCAGCCTAACTAGCGGGAGGGCCGGTGAGCAGTTCTTC. This gives the protein CASSLTSGRAGEQFF.

This clonotype was observed many times. The CDR3 loop is CASSSGGLAASYEQYF. The DNA for the CDR3 is TGTGCCAGCAGTTCCGGGGGACTAGCGGCTAGTTACGAGCAGTACTTC. The chain joins TRBV28 to TRBJ2-7; TRBD2 agrees at 11 bases. The germline V gene has CDR1 MDHEN and CDR2 SYDVKM. CDR3 length equals 16 residues. V lost 4 bases to trimming and J lost 4 bases; unmatched junction nucleotides: 9.

This clonotype was seen many times. The chain couples TRBV29-1 to TRBJ2-1; D might be TRBD2 (5 bases). V lost 7 bases, J lost 7 bases, and 17 bases lay in between. Germline-derived CDR1 and CDR2 are SQVTM and ANQGSEA. CDR3 size: 13 residues. CDR3 region: CSGCGETGNEQFF. Here the CDR3 DNA reads TGCAGCGGATGTGGTGAAACGGGGAATGAGCAGTTCTTC.

The chain couples TRBV7-2 to TRBJ2-7; no firm D call. Germline values: CDR1 SGHTA, CDR2 FQGNSA. V lost 1 base to trimming and J lost 3 bases, with 7 bases between them. This CDR3 has 13 residues. CDR3 bases: TGTGCCAGCAGCTTAGACTACCGCTACGAGCAGTACTTC. Amino acids: CASSLDYRYEQYF.

This clonotype was observed a handful of times. The rearrangement links TRBV7-3 to TRBJ2-2; 7 bases match TRBD2. CDR3 length equals 15 residues. V shed 4 bases and J 5 bases; nucleotides not matched to a gene: 7. Germline CDR1 is SGHTA and CDR2 is FQGTGA. The CDR3 DNA reads TGTGCCAGCAGCTCCGGGCCGCGGGGGACCGGGGAGCTGTTTTTT. Translating gives CASSSGPRGTGELFF.

This clonotype was counted between two and nine times. V and J are TRBV7-2 and TRBJ2-7, with D perhaps assigned TRBD1 or TRBD2 (5 bases each). This CDR3 contains 15 residues. The V end lost 1 base, the J end lost 7 bases, and 17 bases lay between the germline ends. CDR1 is SGHTA and CDR2 is FQGNSA in the germline V gene. The CDR3 spells CASSLDWGSSSEQYF. DNA of the CDR3: TGTGCCAGCAGCTTAGACTGGGGGTCGTCAAGTGAGCAGTACTTC.

This clonotype was detected only a few times. J is TRBJ1-5 and V is TRBV7-6; D is undetermined. The CDR3 is 13 residues long. CDR1 is SGHVS, CDR2 FNYEAQ, per germline. The V end lost 0 bases, the J end lost 6 bases, and 6 bases lay between the germline ends. This CDR3 is CASSLALGQPQHF. The CDR3 DNA is TGTGCCAGCAGCTTAGCGTTAGGTCAGCCCCAGCATTTT.

This clonotype showed up many times. The chain has TRBV7-9 and TRBJ2-1, with D unclear. Germline V CDR1 and CDR2: SEHNR, FQNEAQ (reference sequence). V was cut by 4 bases and J by 8 bases, with 6 bases left in between. The CDR3 covers 11 residues. As DNA, the CDR3 is TGTGCCAGCAGCTCTCCCCATGAGCAGTTCTTC. Its protein is CASSSPHEQFF.

This clonotype was seen more than once but under ten times. The V call is TRBV3-1, the J call TRBJ2-7; D remains ambiguous. The CDR3 is made up of 15 amino acids. V lost 0 bases and J lost 0, with 9 bases in between. Germline-derived CDR1 and CDR2 are LGHDT and YNNKEL (reference sequence). CDR3 sequence (DNA): TGTGCCAGCAGCCAAGATCGGGTCAACTCCTACGAGCAGTACTTC. Translated, it gives CASSQDRVNSYEQYF.

A few counts support this clonotype. The chain recombines TRBV4-1 with TRBJ1-1, with TRBD1 as a possible D gene (5 bases). Germline assignment: CDR1 MGHRA and CDR2 YSYEKL. The V end was cut by 4 bases, the J end by 2 bases, with 14 bases between. The CDR3 contains 15 residues. The CDR3 reads CASSPQGSLNTEAFF. CDR3 bases: TGCGCCAGCAGCCCCCAGGGCTCTCTTAACACTGAAGCTTTCTTT.

This clonotype turned up a few times. The chain employs TRBV12-3 or TRBV12-4 and TRBJ2-1, with D hard to call. V gave up 2 bases and J gave up 3 bases, with 5 bases separating them. This CDR3 spans 13 amino acids. The CDR3 coding sequence is TGTGCCAGCAGTTTAAGCCACTACAATGAGCAGTTCTTC. Amino acids: CASSLSHYNEQFF.

This clonotype has a handful of counts. The chain uses TRBV5-1 and TRBJ2-3; D is unclear. The length of the CDR3 is 15 residues. V lost 5 bases and J lost 0, with 13 bases in between. Germline V lookup: CDR1 SGHRS, CDR2 YFSETQ. As DNA, the CDR3 is TGCGCCAGCAGTCCCTCACTCGGAAGCACAGATACGCAGTATTTT. This translates into CASSPSLGSTDTQYF.

The chain couples TRBV30 to TRBJ2-1, with 14 positions matching TRBD2. Losses at the gene ends were 2 bases for V and 6 bases for J; bases not matched to a gene: 6. Per the germline V gene, CDR1 is GTSNPN and CDR2 is SVGIG (reference sequence). This CDR3 region has 16 residues. Written as DNA, the CDR3 is TGTGCCTGGAGTCAAGGACTAGCGGGAGGAGGCAATGAGCAGTTCTTC. Translating it yields CAWSQGLAGGGNEQFF.

The chain is built from TRBV5-1 and TRBJ1-2; no definite D call. There are 13 residues in the CDR3. Germline V lookup: CDR1 SGHRS, CDR2 YFSETQ. V dropped 4 bases and J dropped 3 bases, with 10 bases sitting between them. The CDR3: CASSPGKDYGYTF. The CDR3 bases are TGCGCCAGCAGCCCTGGGAAGGACTATGGCTACACCTTC.

The chain has TRBV29-1 and TRBJ2-1; TRBD2 matches at 11 bases. This CDR3 is built from 14 residues. Trimming took 6 bases from V and 5 from J; bases not matched to a gene: 6. Per germline, CDR1 SQVTM and CDR2 ANQGSEA. This CDR3 is CSVLTSGRDNEQFF. The CDR3 coding sequence is TGCAGCGTCCTAACTAGCGGGAGAGACAATGAGCAGTTCTTC.